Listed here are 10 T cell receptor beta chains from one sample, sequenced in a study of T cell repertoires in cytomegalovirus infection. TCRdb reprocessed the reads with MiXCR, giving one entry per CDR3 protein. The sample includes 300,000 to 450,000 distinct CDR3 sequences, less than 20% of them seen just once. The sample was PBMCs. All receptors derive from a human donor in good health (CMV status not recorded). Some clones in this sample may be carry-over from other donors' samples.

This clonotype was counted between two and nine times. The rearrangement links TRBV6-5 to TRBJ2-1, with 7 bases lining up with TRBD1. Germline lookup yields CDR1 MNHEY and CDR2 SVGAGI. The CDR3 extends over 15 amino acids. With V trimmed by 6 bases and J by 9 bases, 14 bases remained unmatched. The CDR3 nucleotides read TGTGCCAGCAGCCGTTCCCTAAAGGGGGCGGGTGAGCAGTTCTTC. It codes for CASSRSLKGAGEQFF.

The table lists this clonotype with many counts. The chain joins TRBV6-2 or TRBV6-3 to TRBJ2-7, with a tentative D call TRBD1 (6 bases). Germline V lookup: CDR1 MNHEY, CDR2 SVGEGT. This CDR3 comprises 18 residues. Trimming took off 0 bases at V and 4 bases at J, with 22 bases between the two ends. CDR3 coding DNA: TGTGCCAGCAGTTACTCAAACATAGATTGGACAGCAAAATACGAGCAGTACTTC. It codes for CASSYSNIDWTAKYEQYF.

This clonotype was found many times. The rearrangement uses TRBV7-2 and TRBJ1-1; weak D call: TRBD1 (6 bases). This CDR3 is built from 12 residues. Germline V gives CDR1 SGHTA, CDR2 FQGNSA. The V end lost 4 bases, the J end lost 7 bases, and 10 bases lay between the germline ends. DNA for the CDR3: TGTGCCAGCAGCTCGCAGGGGATTGAAGCTTTCTTT. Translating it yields CASSSQGIEAFF. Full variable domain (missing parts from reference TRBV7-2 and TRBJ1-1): GAGVSQSPSNKVTEKGKDVELRCDPISGHTALYWYRQSLGQGLEFLIYFQGNSAPDKSGLPSDRFSAERTGGSVSTLTIQRTQQEDSAVYLCASSSQGIEAFFGQGTRLTVV.

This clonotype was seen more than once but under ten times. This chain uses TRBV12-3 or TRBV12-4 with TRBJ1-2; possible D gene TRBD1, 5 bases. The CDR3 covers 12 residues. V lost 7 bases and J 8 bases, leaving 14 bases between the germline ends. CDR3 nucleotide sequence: TGTGCCAGCACGGTGGGGCGGGAAGGCTACACCTTC. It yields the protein CASTVGREGYTF.

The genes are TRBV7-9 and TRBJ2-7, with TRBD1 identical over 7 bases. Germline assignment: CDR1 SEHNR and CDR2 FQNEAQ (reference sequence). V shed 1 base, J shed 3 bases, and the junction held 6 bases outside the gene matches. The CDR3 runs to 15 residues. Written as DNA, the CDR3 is TGTGCCAGCAGCTTAGGGAGACAGGGCTACTACGAGCAGTACTTC. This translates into CASSLGRQGYYEQYF. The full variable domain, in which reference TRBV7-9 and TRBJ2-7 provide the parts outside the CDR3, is DTGVSQNPRHKITKRGQNVTFRCDPISEHNRLYWYRQTLGQGPEFLTYFQNEAQLEKSRLLSDRFSAERPKGSFSTLEIQRTEQGDSAMYLCASSLGRQGYYEQYFGPGTRLTVT.

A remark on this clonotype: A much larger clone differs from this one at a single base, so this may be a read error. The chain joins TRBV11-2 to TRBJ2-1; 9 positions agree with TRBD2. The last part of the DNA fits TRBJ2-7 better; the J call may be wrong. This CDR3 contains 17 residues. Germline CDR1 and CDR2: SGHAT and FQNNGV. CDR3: CASSLVAFLAGYNEQYF. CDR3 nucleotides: TGTGCCAGCAGCTTAGTTGCCTTCCTAGCGGGATACAATGAGCAGTACTTC.

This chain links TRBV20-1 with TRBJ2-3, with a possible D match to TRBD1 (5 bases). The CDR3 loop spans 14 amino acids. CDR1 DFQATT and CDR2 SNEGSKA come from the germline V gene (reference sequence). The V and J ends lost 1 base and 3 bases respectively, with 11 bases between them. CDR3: CSARGGYITDTQYF. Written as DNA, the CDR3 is TGCAGTGCTAGAGGGGGCTACATAACAGATACGCAGTATTTT.

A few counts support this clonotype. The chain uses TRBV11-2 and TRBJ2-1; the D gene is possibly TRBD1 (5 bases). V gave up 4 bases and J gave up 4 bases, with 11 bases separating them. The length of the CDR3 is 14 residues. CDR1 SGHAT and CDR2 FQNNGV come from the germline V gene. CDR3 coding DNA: TGTGCCAGCAGCTCAACAACAGGTTACAATGAGCAGTTCTTC. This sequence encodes CASSSTTGYNEQFF. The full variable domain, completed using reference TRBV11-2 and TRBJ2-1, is EAGVAQSPRYKIIEKRQSVAFWCNPISGHATLYWYQQILGQGPKLLIQFQNNGVVDDSQLPKDRFSAERLKGVDSTLKIQPAKLEDSAVYLCASSSTTGYNEQFFGPGTRLTVL.

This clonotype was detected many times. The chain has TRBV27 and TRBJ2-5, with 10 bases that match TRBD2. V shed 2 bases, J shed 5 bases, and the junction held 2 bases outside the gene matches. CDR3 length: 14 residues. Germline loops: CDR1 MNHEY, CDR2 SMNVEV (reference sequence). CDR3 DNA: TGTGCCAGCAGTTTAAGACTAGCGGGCGAGACCCAGTACTTC. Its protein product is CASSLRLAGETQYF.

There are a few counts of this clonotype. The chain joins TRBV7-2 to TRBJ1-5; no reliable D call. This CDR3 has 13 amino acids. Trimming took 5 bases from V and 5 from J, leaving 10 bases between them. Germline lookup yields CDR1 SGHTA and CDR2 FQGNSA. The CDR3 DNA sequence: TGTGCCAGCAGCCTTGAGAGGTATCAGCCCCAGCATTTT. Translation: CASSLERYQPQHF. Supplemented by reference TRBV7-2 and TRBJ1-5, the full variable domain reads GAGVSQSPSNKVTEKGKDVELRCDPISGHTALYWYRQSLGQGLEFLIYFQGNSAPDKSGLPSDRFSAERTGGSVSTLTIQRTQQEDSAVYLCASSLERYQPQHFGDGTRLSIL.